This is a list of T cell receptor beta chains from one sample in a study of blood T cell repertoires in COVID-19. Some clones are missing from TCRdb's copy, which holds only in-frame ones; the method was immunoSEQ multiplex PCR. The profile shows around 61,000 clones, 89% of them singletons. Sample: peripheral blood. These receptors were taken from a man in his 60s with acute or convalescent COVID-19. CDR3s include the opening cysteine and the closing phenylalanine or tryptophan. A D gene is named only where the DNA matches it firmly. The size entry is marked missing in some rows and otherwise reads once, few, many or a size class.

-,TRBD1,TRBJ1-3,TRBV2,CASSVTGEGNTIYF,TGTGCCAGCAGTGTCACAGGGGAAGGAAACACCATATATTTT
-,-,TRBJ2-1,TRBV4-1,CASSQAPVPSYNEQFF,TGCGCCAGCAGCCAAGCACCAGTACCCTCCTACAATGAGCAGTTCTTC
-,-,TRBJ2-2,TRBV5-4,CASRGGNTGELFF,TGTGCCAGCAGGGGGGGGAACACCGGGGAGCTGTTTTTT
-,TRBD1,TRBJ1-4,TRBV7-2,CASSLRGLTEKLFF,TGTGCCAGCAGCTTAAGGGGGCTCACTGAAAAACTGTTTTTT
-,TRBD2,TRBJ2-5,TRBV7-3,CASSPPGGRGETQYF,TGTGCCAGCAGCCCCCCGGGAGGAAGGGGAGAGACCCAGTACTTC
-,-,TRBJ1-1,TRBV6-5,CASKSGGLNTEAFF,TGTGCCAGCAAGTCCGGGGGGTTGAACACTGAAGCTTTCTTT
-,-,TRBJ1-2,TRBV28,CASSLGQETWYGYTF,TGTGCCAGCAGTTTGGGGCAGGAAACCTGGTATGGCTACACCTTC
few,-,TRBJ2-7,TRBV19,CATAAPNYEQYF,TGTGCCACCGCGGCCCCGAACTACGAGCAGTACTTC
-,-,TRBJ1-2,TRBV7-9,CASSLSFGGPSYTF,TGTGCCAGCAGCTTGAGTTTCGGAGGGCCCAGCTACACCTTC
-,-,TRBJ1-6,TRBV6-4,CASSVDGRGSPLHF,TGTGCCAGCAGTGTCGATGGGAGGGGATCACCCCTCCACTTT
once,TRBD1,TRBJ1-1,TRBV6-5,CASSYGLGQLNTEAFF,TGTGCCAGCAGTTACGGCCTGGGACAGTTGAACACTGAAGCTTTCTTT